This is a list of T cell receptor beta chains from one sample in a study of Ad26.COV2.S vaccination and SARS-CoV-2 variants. The data were produced by immunoSEQ multiplex PCR, yet TCRdb's version contains in-frame clones alone and is incomplete. Counted here are over 110,000 clones, more than 80% occurring once; the ten biggest clones make up 5%. The sequenced sample was peripheral blood, obtained after recovery from COVID-19. These receptors were obtained from a human donor who had recovered from COVID-19. CDR3s include the opening cysteine and the closing phenylalanine or tryptophan. The D gene is left open where the match is weak. Expanded clones are given a class, and other clones once, few, many or no size at all.

V	D	size	J	CDR3	DNA
TRBV2	.	once	TRBJ2-1	CASSEGPLPYNEQFF	TGTGCCAGCAGTGAAGGGCCACTACCCTACAATGAGCAGTTCTTC
TRBV6-6	.	.	TRBJ2-7	CASSYAPGQSREQYF	TGTGCCAGCAGTTACGCCCCAGGACAATCCCGCGAGCAGTACTTC
TRBV27	.	.	TRBJ2-7	CASSLSPQGGEYEQYF	TGTGCCAGCAGTTTATCTCCACAGGGAGGGGAATACGAGCAGTACTTC
TRBV7-2	.	.	TRBJ2-2	CASSSYRQGLWGGELFF	TGTGCCAGCAGCTCCTACCGGCAGGGGCTTTGGGGGGGGGAGCTGTTTTTT
TRBV6-5	.	.	TRBJ1-2	CASSSPGASNYGYTF	TGTGCCAGCAGTTCCCCAGGGGCCTCTAACTATGGCTACACCTTC
TRBV4-3	.	.	TRBJ1-1	CASSQDSAGWYTEAFF	TGCGCCAGCAGCCAAGATTCGGCGGGGTGGTACACTGAAGCTTTCTTT
TRBV18	.	.	TRBJ2-7	CASSSTGNEQYF	TGTGCCAGCTCAAGCACAGGGAACGAGCAGTACTTC
TRBV2	TRBD1	.	TRBJ1-4	CASTKSGQAFEKLFF	TGTGCCAGCACCAAGTCGGGACAGGCTTTTGAAAAACTGTTTTTT
TRBV11-3	TRBD2	.	TRBJ2-2	CASSLDPSSSGGAHTGELFF	TGTGCCAGCAGCTTAGATCCTTCCTCTAGCGGGGGGGCGCACACCGGGGAGCTGTTTTTT
TRBV9	TRBD1	.	TRBJ1-3	CASSVGGGLSGNTIYF	TGTGCCAGCAGCGTAGGAGGGGGCTTATCAGGAAACACCATATATTTT
TRBV27	.	.	TRBJ2-1	CASSLWPTAGVNEQFF	TGTGCCAGCAGTTTATGGCCAACAGCCGGGGTAAATGAGCAGTTCTTC
TRBV2	TRBD1	once	TRBJ1-2	CASSGTGTRTNYGYTF	TGTGCCAGCTCCGGGACAGGGACCCGCACTAACTATGGCTACACCTTC
TRBV11-2	TRBD1	.	TRBJ2-5	CASSLLGTGGSETQYF	TGTGCCAGCAGCTTACTTGGGACAGGGGGTAGTGAGACCCAGTACTTC
TRBV14	.	.	TRBJ1-1	CASSRLQGPNTEAFF	TGTGCCAGCAGCCGCCTACAGGGCCCGAACACTGAAGCTTTCTTT
TRBV7-9	.	.	TRBJ2-7	CASSPGLSEQYF	TGTGCCAGCAGTCCGGGTCTTTCCGAGCAGTACTTC
TRBV29-1	.	.	TRBJ1-1	CSAHRRDTEAFF	TGCAGCGCGCACAGGAGGGACACTGAAGCTTTCTTT
TRBV19	.	.	TRBJ2-3	CASSILSSGTDTQYF	TGTGCCAGTAGTATTCTGTCTAGCGGCACAGATACGCAGTATTTT
TRBV6-5	.	.	TRBJ1-2	CASSLTVAPQGGYTF	TGTGCCAGCAGTTTAACAGTAGCCCCTCAGGGGGGCTACACCTTC
TRBV6-6	.	.	TRBJ2-5	CASSESRQTQYF	TGTGCCAGCAGCGAGTCCCGGCAGACCCAGTACTTC
TRBV2	TRBD1	few	TRBJ2-2	CASSEDRTNTGELFF	TGTGCCAGCAGCGAGGACAGGACGAACACCGGGGAGCTGTTTTTT
TRBV6-1	TRBD2	once	TRBJ2-7	CASSEALAGASYEQYF	TGTGCCAGCAGTGAAGCGCTAGCGGGGGCATCCTACGAGCAGTACTTC
TRBV5-1	TRBD2	.	TRBJ2-3	CASSFELAGPTDTQYF	TGCGCCAGCAGCTTTGAACTAGCGGGGCCCACAGATACGCAGTATTTT
TRBV27	TRBD1	.	TRBJ1-6	CASSSLGTGNSPLHF	TGTGCCAGCAGTTCCTTGGGGACAGGGAATTCACCCCTCCACTTT
TRBV28	.	.	TRBJ1-1	CASRRTNTEAFF	TGTGCCAGCCGACGGACGAACACTGAAGCTTTCTTT
TRBV11-2	TRBD1	few	TRBJ1-6	CASSSGQGWVSPLHF	TGTGCCAGCAGCTCAGGACAGGGTTGGGTTTCACCCCTCCACTTT
TRBV27	.	.	TRBJ2-3	CASSDQGVRTDTQYF	TGTGCCAGCAGTGACCAGGGAGTTAGGACAGATACGCAGTATTTT
TRBV28	TRBD1	.	TRBJ2-2	CASSFSGGFAGELFF	TGTGCCAGCAGTTTTTCAGGGGGTTTCGCCGGGGAGCTGTTTTTT
TRBV28	.	.	TRBJ1-1	CASRTPPNTEAFF	TGTGCCAGCAGAACCCCCCCGAACACTGAAGCTTTCTTT
TRBV7-2	.	few	TRBJ1-1	CASSLYQTNTEAFF	TGTGCCAGCAGCTTGTACCAAACGAACACTGAAGCTTTCTTT
TRBV27	.	once	TRBJ1-2	CASSLYVQGSMDYTF	TGTGCCAGCAGTTTATATGTACAGGGCTCTATGGACTACACCTTC
TRBV29-1	.	.	TRBJ2-3	CSVVGRRTDTQYF	TGCAGCGTTGTCGGTCGACGCACAGATACGCAGTATTTT
TRBV27	.	.	TRBJ1-3	CASSLTGGLSGNTIYF	TGTGCCAGCAGTTTAACGGGGGGCCTCTCTGGAAACACCATATATTTT
TRBV29-1	.	.	TRBJ1-2	CSVEDRGIAYGYTF	TGCAGCGTTGAAGACAGGGGAATAGCCTATGGCTACACCTTC
TRBV3-1/TRBV3-2	.	.	TRBJ2-1	CASSQGSPGDNEQFF	TGTGCCAGCAGCCAAGGGTCTCCAGGGGACAATGAGCAGTTCTTC
TRBV6-6	TRBD1	.	TRBJ1-6	CASSSDRVGNSPLHF	TGTGCCAGCAGTTCCGACAGGGTGGGAAATTCACCCCTCCACTTT
TRBV5-4	TRBD1	.	TRBJ2-1	CASNDRGTGNEQFF	TGTGCCAGCAACGATCGAGGGACAGGCAATGAGCAGTTCTTC
TRBV7-2	.	few	TRBJ2-2	CASSRGLPNTGELFF	TGTGCCAGCAGCCGGGGACTCCCGAACACCGGGGAGCTGTTTTTT
TRBV29-1	.	.	TRBJ1-1	CSVARGNTEAFF	TGCAGCGTTGCCCGGGGGAACACTGAAGCTTTCTTT
TRBV3-1/TRBV3-2	TRBD2	once	TRBJ2-1	CASSQGPALLARNEQFF	TGTGCCAGCAGCCAAGGTCCTGCCTTACTAGCGCGAAATGAGCAGTTCTTC